The T cell receptor (beta chain) under discussion was sequenced for a study of high-grade serous ovarian cancer treatment subgroups. Study context: On average, 14,192 reads and 7,494 unique TCR beta rearrangements were obtained per sample. Study-level points and caveats: These tumor repertoires lack spatial information from bulk sequencing. Different patients shared almost no repertoire; same-patient tumors shared about 0.095 to 0.85. Clonal relatedness tracked neoantigen level, and by trend copy number and mutation load.

Clones were read by immunoSEQ multiplex PCR, and TCRdb kept only the in-frame ones, dropping some. The sample includes 7,500 to 8,500 clones, 78% of them seen just once. V shed 3 bases and J shed 2 bases, with 8 bases lying between them. The V gene's germline CDR1 is KGHSH and CDR2 LQKENI. CDR3 length: 15 amino acids. Comments on this clone: Its antigen is not known.

The tumor samples were collected prior to definitive surgery or chemotherapy. The sequence derives from a human donor with high-grade serous ovarian cancer. The rearrangement links TRBV18 to TRBJ2-6, with a tentative D call TRBD1 (6 bases). The sequenced sample consisted of tumor tissue. CDR3 in DNA: TGTGCCAGCTCACCGGACAGCCCTGGGGCCAACGTCCTGACTTTC. Translation gives CASSPDSPGANVLTF. The complete variable domain, with remaining parts taken from reference TRBV18 and TRBJ2-6, reads NAGVMQNPRHLVRRRGQEARLRCSPMKGHSHVYWYRQLPEEGLKFMVYLQKENIIDESGMPKERFSAEFPKEGPSILRIQQVVRGDSAAYFCASSPDSPGANVLTFGAGSRLTVL.